This passage covers 7 T cell receptor beta chains from one sample sequenced in a study of T cell responses to AZD1222 COVID-19 vaccine. Measured with immunoSEQ multiplex PCR; TCRdb has only the in-frame clones, and not every one. The data hold about 90,000 clones, with under 95% observed a single time. Sequenced here: peripheral blood, sampled on day 0 of MenACWY control vaccination. The receptors stem from an adult in good health.

The J gene is TRBJ2-6, the V gene TRBV19; D remains ambiguous. The V gene's germline CDR1 is LNHDA and CDR2 SQIVND (reference sequence). This CDR3 contains 15 residues. V was clipped by 4 bases and J by 0 bases, with 7 bases between them. For the CDR3, the DNA is TGTGCCAGTAGTAACGACAACTCTGGGGCCAACGTCCTGACTTTC. It encodes CASSNDNSGANVLTF.

The table lists this clone with a few counts. The chain couples TRBV11-2 to TRBJ2-7; no definite D call. CDR1 is SGHAT, CDR2 FQNNGV, per germline. The V and J ends lost 1 base and 6 bases respectively, with 10 bases between them. CDR3 length: 13 residues. The CDR3 here is CASSLVTLGEQYF. DNA of the CDR3: TGTGCCAGCAGCTTAGTTACCTTGGGCGAGCAGTACTTC.

This chain connects TRBV28 to TRBJ1-2; D call uncertain. V was cut by 8 bases and J by 6 bases, with 19 bases left in between. The CDR3 runs to 14 residues. Germline V gene sequence: CDR1 MDHEN, CDR2 SYDVKM. The DNA for the CDR3 is TGTGCCAGCTTTCCCCCAGAGGCAGCTCATGGCTACACCTTC. Translating gives CASFPPEAAHGYTF.

This clone was seen a single time. The V gene is TRBV28, the J gene TRBJ2-1, with 8 bases identical to TRBD2. Per the germline V gene, CDR1 is MDHEN and CDR2 is SYDVKM. The CDR3 is made up of 15 amino acids. V shed 6 bases, J shed 10 bases, and the junction held 14 bases outside the gene matches. CDR3 sequence (DNA): TGTGCCAGCAGGTATGCGGGGGGCAGCAACGGCGAGCAGTTCTTC. It is translated as CASRYAGGSNGEQFF.

The CDR3 loop is CASRGAGTNTGELFF. CDR3 nucleotide sequence: TGTGCCAGCAGAGGGGCAGGGACGAACACCGGGGAGCTGTTTTTT. V gene TRBV7-8 combines with J gene TRBJ2-2, with D possibly being TRBD1 (5 bases). V was pared by 6 bases and J by 0 bases, with 11 bases between. This CDR3 spans 15 amino acids. Germline CDR1 SGHVS, CDR2 FQNEAQ.

The chain couples TRBV6-5 to TRBJ2-7; 7 positions agree with TRBD1. The V and J ends lost 8 bases and 1 base, in that order; junction bases with no gene match: 8. The CDR3 has 14 residues. The germline gives CDR1 MNHEY, CDR2 SVGAGI. CDR3 amino acids: CASGYGDSSYEQYF. In nucleotides, the CDR3 is TGTGCCAGCGGCTACGGGGACAGTTCCTACGAGCAGTACTTC.

This clone came up once. The chain has TRBV28 and TRBJ1-3; D is possibly TRBD1 (5 bases). Trimming pared 3 bases from V and 4 bases from J, leaving 19 bases between. CDR1 and CDR2 from the germline V gene are MDHEN and SYDVKM. The CDR3 has 17 residues. The DNA for the CDR3 is TGTGCCAGCAGTTTCATGGGGCGGGGACCTCCCGGAAACACCATATATTTT. It yields the protein CASSFMGRGPPGNTIYF.